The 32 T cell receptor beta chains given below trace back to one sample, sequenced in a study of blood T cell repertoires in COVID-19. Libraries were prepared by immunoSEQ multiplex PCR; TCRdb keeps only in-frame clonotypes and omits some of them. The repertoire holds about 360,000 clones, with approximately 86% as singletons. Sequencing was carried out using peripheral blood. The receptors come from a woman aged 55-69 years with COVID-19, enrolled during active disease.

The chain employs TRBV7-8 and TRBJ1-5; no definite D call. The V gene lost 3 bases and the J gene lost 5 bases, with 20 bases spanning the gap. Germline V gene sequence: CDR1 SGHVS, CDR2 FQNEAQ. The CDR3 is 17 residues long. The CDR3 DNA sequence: TGTGCCAGCAGCTTGGGAGCCCGCGAAACCTGGGATCAGCCCCAGCATTTT. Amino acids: CASSLGARETWDQPQHF.

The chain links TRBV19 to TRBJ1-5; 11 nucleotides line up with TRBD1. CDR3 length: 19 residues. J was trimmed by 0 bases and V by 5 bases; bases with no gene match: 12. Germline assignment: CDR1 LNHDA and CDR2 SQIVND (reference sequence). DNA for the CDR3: TGTGCCAGTAGTTCGCCCGGGACAGGGGGACGTTATAGCAATCAGCCCCAGCATTTT. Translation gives CASSSPGTGGRYSNQPQHF.

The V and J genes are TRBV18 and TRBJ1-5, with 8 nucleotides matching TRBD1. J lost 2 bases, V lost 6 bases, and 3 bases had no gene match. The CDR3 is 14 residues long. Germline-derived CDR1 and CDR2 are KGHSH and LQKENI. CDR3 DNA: TGTGCCAGCTCCGGACAGGGTGGCAATCAGCCCCAGCATTTT. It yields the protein CASSGQGGNQPQHF.

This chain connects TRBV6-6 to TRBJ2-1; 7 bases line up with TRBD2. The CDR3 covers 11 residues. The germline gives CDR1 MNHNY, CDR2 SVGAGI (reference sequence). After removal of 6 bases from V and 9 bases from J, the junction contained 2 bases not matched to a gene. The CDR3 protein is CASSPGGEQFF. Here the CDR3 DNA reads TGTGCCAGCAGCCCGGGGGGTGAGCAGTTCTTC.

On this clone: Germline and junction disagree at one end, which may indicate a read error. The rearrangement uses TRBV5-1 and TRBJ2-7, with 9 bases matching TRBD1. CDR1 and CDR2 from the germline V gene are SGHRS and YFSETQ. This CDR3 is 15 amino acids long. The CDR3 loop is CASSPGTGLSYGQYF. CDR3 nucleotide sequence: TGCGCCAGCAGCCCCGGGACAGGGTTATCCTACGGGCAGTACTTC.

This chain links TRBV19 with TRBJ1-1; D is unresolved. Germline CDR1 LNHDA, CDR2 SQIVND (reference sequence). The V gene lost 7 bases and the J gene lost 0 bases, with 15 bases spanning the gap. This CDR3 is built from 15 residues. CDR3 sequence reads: CASTRGPLMNTEAFF. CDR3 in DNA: TGTGCCAGTACCCGAGGGCCCCTCATGAACACTGAAGCTTTCTTT.

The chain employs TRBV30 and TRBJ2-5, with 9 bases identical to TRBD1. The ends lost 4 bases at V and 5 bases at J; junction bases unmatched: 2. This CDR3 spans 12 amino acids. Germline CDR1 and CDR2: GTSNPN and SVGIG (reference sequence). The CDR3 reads CAWNRGLETQYF. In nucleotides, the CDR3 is TGTGCCTGGAACAGGGGGCTGGAGACCCAGTACTTC.

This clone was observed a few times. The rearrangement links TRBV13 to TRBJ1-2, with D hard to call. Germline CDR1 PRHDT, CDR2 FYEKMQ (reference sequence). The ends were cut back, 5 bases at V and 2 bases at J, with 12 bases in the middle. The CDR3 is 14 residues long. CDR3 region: CASSPLTVNYGYTF. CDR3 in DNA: TGTGCCAGCAGCCCCTTAACAGTGAACTATGGCTACACCTTC.

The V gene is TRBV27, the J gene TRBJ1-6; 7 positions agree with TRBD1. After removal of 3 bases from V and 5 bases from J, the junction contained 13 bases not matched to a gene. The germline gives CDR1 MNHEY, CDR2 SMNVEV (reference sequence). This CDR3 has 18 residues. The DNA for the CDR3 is TGTGCCAGCAGTTTTATCACCCTAAGGGACAGAGATAATTCACCCCTCCACTTT. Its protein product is CASSFITLRDRDNSPLHF.

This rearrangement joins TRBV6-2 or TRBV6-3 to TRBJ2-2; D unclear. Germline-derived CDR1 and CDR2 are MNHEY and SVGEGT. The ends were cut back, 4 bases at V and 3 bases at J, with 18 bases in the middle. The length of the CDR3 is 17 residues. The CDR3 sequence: CASSSSGMGLYTGELFF. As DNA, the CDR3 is TGTGCCAGCAGTTCCTCAGGCATGGGCCTATACACCGGGGAGCTGTTTTTT.

DNA of the CDR3: TGTGCCAGCAGCCCATCGATCAGCTCTGGAAACACCATATATTTT. Translation: CASSPSISSGNTIYF. J is TRBJ1-3 and V is TRBV11-2; no firm D call. Trimming took off 5 bases at V and 0 bases at J, with 11 bases between the two ends. The CDR3 has 15 residues. From germline, CDR1 is SGHAT and CDR2 FQNNGV.

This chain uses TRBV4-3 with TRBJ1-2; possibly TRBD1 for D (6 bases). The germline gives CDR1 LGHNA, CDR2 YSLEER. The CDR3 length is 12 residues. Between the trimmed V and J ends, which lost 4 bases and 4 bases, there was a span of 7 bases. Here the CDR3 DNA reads TGCGCCAGCAGCCTACAGGGCTATGGCTACACCTTC. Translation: CASSLQGYGYTF.

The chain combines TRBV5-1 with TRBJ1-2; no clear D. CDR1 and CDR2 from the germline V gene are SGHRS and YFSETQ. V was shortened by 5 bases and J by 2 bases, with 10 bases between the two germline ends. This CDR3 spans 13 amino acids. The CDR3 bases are TGCGCCAGCAGTGAGAATCTGAACTATGGCTACACCTTC. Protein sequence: CASSENLNYGYTF.

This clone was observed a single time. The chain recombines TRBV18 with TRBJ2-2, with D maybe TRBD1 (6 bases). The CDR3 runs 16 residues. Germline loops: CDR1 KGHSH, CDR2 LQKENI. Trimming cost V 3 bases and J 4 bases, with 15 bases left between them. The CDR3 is CASSPLQGRVTGELFF. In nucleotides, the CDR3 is TGTGCCAGCTCACCGCTACAGGGTAGGGTCACCGGGGAGCTGTTTTTT. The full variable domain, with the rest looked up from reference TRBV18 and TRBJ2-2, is NAGVMQNPRHLVRRRGQEARLRCSPMKGHSHVYWYRQLPEEGLKFMVYLQKENIIDESGMPKERFSAEFPKEGPSILRIQQVVRGDSAAYFCASSPLQGRVTGELFFGEGSRLTVL.

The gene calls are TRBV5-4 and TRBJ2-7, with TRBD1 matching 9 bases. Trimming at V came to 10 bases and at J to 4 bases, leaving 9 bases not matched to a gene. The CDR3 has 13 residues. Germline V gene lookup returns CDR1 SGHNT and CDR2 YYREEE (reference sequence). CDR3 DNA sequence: TGTGCCTCCCTAACGGGGACAGGGTACGAGCAGTACTTC. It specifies CASLTGTGYEQYF. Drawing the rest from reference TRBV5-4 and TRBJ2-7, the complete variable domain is ETGVTQSPTHLIKTRGQQVTLRCSSQSGHNTVSWYQQALGQGPQFIFQYYREEENGRGNFPPRFSGLQFPNYSSELNVNALELDDSALYLCASLTGTGYEQYFGPGTRLTVT.

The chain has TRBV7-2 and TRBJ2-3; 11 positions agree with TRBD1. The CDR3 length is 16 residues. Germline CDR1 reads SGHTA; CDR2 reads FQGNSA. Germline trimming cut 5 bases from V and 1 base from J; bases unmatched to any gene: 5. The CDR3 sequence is CASSHGQGAGTDTQYF. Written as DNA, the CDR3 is TGTGCCAGCAGCCATGGACAGGGGGCGGGCACAGATACGCAGTATTTT.

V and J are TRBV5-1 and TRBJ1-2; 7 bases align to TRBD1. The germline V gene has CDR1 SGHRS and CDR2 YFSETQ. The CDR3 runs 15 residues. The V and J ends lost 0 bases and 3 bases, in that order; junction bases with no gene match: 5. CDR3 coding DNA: TGCGCCAGCAGCTTGGAGGGGACAGAAGACTATGGCTACACCTTC. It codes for CASSLEGTEDYGYTF.

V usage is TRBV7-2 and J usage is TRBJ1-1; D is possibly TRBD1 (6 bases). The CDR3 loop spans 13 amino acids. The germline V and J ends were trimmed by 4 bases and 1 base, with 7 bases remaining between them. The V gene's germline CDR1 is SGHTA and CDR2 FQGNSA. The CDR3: CASSSDRNTEAFF. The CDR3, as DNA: TGTGCCAGCAGCTCGGACAGGAACACTGAAGCTTTCTTT.

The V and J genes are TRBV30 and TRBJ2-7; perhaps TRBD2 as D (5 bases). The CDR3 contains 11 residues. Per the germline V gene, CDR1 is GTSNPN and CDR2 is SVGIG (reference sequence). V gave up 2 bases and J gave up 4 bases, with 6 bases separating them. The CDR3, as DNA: TGTGCCTGGAGTACGGGATACGAGCAGTACTTC. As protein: CAWSTGYEQYF.

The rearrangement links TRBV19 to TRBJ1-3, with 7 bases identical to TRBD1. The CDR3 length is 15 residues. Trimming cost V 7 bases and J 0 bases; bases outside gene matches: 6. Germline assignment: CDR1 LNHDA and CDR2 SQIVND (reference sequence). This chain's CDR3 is CASNPGQLSGNTIYF. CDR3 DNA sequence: TGTGCCAGTAACCCGGGACAGCTCTCTGGAAACACCATATATTTT.

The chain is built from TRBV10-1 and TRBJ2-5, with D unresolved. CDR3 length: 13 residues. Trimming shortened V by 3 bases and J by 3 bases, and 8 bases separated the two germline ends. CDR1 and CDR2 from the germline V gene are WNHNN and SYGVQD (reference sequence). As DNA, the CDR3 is TGCGCCAGCAGTGAACAGCCCGAAGAGACCCAGTACTTC. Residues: CASSEQPEETQYF.

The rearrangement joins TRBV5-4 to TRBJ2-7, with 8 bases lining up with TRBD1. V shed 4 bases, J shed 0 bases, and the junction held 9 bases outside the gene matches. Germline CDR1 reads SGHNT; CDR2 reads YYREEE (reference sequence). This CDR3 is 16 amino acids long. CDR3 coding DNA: TGTGCCAGCAGCCGAACGGGTGGACAGGGCTCCTACGAGCAGTACTTC. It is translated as CASSRTGGQGSYEQYF.

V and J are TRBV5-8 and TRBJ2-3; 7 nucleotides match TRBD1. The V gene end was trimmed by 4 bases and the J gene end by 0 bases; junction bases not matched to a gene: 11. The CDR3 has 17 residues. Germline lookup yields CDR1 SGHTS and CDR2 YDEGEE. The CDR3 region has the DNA TGTGCCAGCAGCCCTACCCCGGGACAGCTTAGCACAGATACGCAGTATTTT. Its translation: CASSPTPGQLSTDTQYF.

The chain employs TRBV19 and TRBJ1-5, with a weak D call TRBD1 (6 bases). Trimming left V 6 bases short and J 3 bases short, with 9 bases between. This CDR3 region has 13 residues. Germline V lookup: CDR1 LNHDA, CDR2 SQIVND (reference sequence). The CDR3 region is CASSPGANQPQHF. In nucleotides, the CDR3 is TGTGCCAGTAGCCCAGGGGCCAATCAGCCCCAGCATTTT.

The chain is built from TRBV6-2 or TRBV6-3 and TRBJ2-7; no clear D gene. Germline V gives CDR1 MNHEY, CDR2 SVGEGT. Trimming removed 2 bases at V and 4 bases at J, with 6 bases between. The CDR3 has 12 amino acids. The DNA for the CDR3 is TGTGCCAGCAGTTACGCGAAGTACGAGCAGTACTTC. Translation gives CASSYAKYEQYF.

The DNA for the CDR3 is TGTGCCAGCTCACCCGACCAGGGGGGCCACGGCTACACCTTC. As protein: CASSPDQGGHGYTF. The chain is built from TRBV18 and TRBJ1-2; TRBD1 aligns across 7 bases. The J segment lost 8 bases and the V segment lost 3 bases, leaving 9 bases of the junction unmatched. Germline V gene sequence: CDR1 KGHSH, CDR2 LQKENI. This CDR3 has 14 amino acids.

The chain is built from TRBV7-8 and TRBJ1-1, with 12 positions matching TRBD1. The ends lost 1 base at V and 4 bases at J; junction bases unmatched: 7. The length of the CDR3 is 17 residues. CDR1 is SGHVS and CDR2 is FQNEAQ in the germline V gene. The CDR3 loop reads CASSLEGQGAGVTEAFF. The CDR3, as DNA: TGTGCCAGCAGCTTAGAGGGACAGGGGGCTGGGGTCACTGAAGCTTTCTTT.

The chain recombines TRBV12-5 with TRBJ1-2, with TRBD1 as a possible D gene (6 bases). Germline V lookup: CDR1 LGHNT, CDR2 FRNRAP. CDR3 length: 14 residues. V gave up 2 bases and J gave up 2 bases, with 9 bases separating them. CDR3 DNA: TGTGCTAGTGGTTTGAATACAGGGAACTATGGCTACACCTTC. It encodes CASGLNTGNYGYTF.

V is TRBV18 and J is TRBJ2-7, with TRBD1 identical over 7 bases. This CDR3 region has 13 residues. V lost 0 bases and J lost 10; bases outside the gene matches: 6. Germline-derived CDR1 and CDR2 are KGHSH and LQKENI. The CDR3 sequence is CASSPPHRGDQYF. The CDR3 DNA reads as TGTGCCAGCTCACCACCCCACAGGGGCGATCAGTACTTC.

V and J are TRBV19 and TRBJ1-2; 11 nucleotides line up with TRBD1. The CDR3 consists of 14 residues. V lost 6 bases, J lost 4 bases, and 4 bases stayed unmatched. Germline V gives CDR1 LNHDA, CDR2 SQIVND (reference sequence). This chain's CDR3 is CASRDRGHSYGYTF. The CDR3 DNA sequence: TGTGCCAGTAGGGACAGGGGGCATAGCTATGGCTACACCTTC. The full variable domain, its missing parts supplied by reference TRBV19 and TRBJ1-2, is DGGITQSPKYLFRKEGQNVTLSCEQNLNHDAMYWYRQDPGQGLRLIYYSQIVNDFQKGDIAEGYSVSREKKESFPLTVTSAQKNPTAFYLCASRDRGHSYGYTFGSGTRLTVV.

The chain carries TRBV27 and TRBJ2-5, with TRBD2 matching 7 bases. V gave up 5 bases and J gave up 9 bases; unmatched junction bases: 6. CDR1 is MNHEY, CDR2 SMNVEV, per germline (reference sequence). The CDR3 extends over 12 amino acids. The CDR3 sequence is CASSPRAGAQYF. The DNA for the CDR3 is TGTGCCAGCAGTCCCCGGGCGGGGGCCCAGTACTTC.

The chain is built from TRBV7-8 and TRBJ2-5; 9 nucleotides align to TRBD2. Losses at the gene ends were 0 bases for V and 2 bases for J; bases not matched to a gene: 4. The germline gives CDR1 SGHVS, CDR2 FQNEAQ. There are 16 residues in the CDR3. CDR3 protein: CASSLALAGSQETQYF. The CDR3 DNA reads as TGTGCCAGCAGCTTAGCCCTAGCGGGGTCACAAGAGACCCAGTACTTC.